Listed below are T cell receptor beta chains from one sample, sequenced in a study of shared clonotypes between healthy human individuals. This table comes from immunoSEQ multiplex PCR, and its TCRdb copy is limited to in-frame clones, with some not included. The data show some 2,000,000 clones, with roughly 95% seen just once and roughly 0.13% held by the top ten. Sequencing was carried out using naive CD4+ T cells sorted from blood. The source of these receptors is a man between 18 and 29 years old in good health. Both conserved end residues are trimmed from each CDR3. A D gene is named only where the DNA matches it firmly.

V gene: TRBV10-3
J gene: TRBJ2-7
D gene: TRBD1
CDR3 protein: AISEYRGLFEQY

V gene: TRBV19
J gene: TRBJ2-3
D gene: TRBD2
CDR3 protein: ASRRLAGGTDTQY

V gene: TRBV7-2
J gene: TRBJ1-2
D gene: -
CDR3 protein: ASSRDRNYGYT

V gene: TRBV5-8
J gene: TRBJ2-1
D gene: -
CDR3 protein: ASSYGASLYNEQF

V gene: TRBV10-3
J gene: TRBJ2-3
D gene: TRBD2
CDR3 protein: AISESGGLAGDPDTDTQY

V gene: TRBV7-2
J gene: TRBJ1-6
D gene: TRBD1
CDR3 protein: ASSLGQGGISSYNSPLH

V gene: TRBV2
J gene: TRBJ1-5
D gene: -
CDR3 protein: ASSEGDQPQH

V gene: TRBV30
J gene: TRBJ1-6
D gene: -
CDR3 protein: AWSRVDSPLH

V gene: TRBV2
J gene: TRBJ1-2
D gene: TRBD1
CDR3 protein: ASSALQGIGYT

V gene: TRBV6-1
J gene: TRBJ2-7
D gene: -
CDR3 protein: ASSGLTPD

V gene: TRBV20-1
J gene: TRBJ1-1
D gene: -
CDR3 protein: SAPGDAEAF

V gene: TRBV7-9
J gene: TRBJ2-6
D gene: TRBD1
CDR3 protein: ASSSGTAFSGANVLT

V gene: TRBV9
J gene: TRBJ2-1
D gene: TRBD2
CDR3 protein: ASSGSGRAGQF

V gene: TRBV28
J gene: TRBJ2-7
D gene: TRBD2
CDR3 protein: ASSFGLAGDSYEQY

V gene: TRBV30
J gene: TRBJ2-1
D gene: TRBD2
CDR3 protein: AWTRAGGPYNEQF

V gene: TRBV2
J gene: TRBJ2-3
D gene: -
CDR3 protein: ASSVERDTQY

V gene: TRBV2
J gene: TRBJ2-3
D gene: -
CDR3 protein: ASSPLAGSTDTQY

V gene: TRBV29-1
J gene: TRBJ2-2
D gene: -
CDR3 protein: SVDGGNTGELF

V gene: TRBV19
J gene: TRBJ1-5
D gene: TRBD1
CDR3 protein: ASSAGTGGIQPQH

V gene: TRBV11-2
J gene: TRBJ2-7
D gene: -
CDR3 protein: ASSPDSSTSSYEQY

V gene: TRBV6-1
J gene: TRBJ2-5
D gene: -
CDR3 protein: ASSEWLGVGTQY

V gene: TRBV5-4
J gene: TRBJ1-6
D gene: TRBD1
CDR3 protein: ASSGGTEYNSPLH

V gene: TRBV6-1
J gene: TRBJ1-5
D gene: TRBD1
CDR3 protein: ASSAQGANNQPQH

V gene: TRBV10-2
J gene: TRBJ2-7
D gene: TRBD2
CDR3 protein: ASRGLAGGGEQY

V gene: TRBV11-2
J gene: TRBJ2-7
D gene: -
CDR3 protein: ASTQAQGMSHEQY

V gene: TRBV5-6
J gene: TRBJ2-2
D gene: TRBD1
CDR3 protein: ASSSRTGGGELF

V gene: TRBV19
J gene: TRBJ1-6
D gene: -
CDR3 protein: ASSIDRHSPLH

V gene: TRBV6-1
J gene: TRBJ2-7
D gene: -
CDR3 protein: ASSEERGRYEQY

V gene: TRBV28
J gene: TRBJ2-2
D gene: TRBD1
CDR3 protein: ASSPPGQIAGELF

V gene: TRBV27
J gene: TRBJ2-1
D gene: -
CDR3 protein: ASSLRAVSYNEQF

V gene: TRBV30
J gene: TRBJ2-7
D gene: TRBD2
CDR3 protein: AWSVARTSGTEGEQY

V gene: TRBV11-3
J gene: TRBJ2-7
D gene: TRBD1
CDR3 protein: ASSPGQGSYEQY

V gene: TRBV2
J gene: TRBJ2-7
D gene: TRBD2
CDR3 protein: ASSLQGGRASSEQY

V gene: TRBV5-4
J gene: TRBJ1-1
D gene: -
CDR3 protein: ASSQVMNTEAF

V gene: TRBV15
J gene: TRBJ2-7
D gene: -
CDR3 protein: ATSRDPGVLYEQY

V gene: TRBV5-4
J gene: TRBJ2-7
D gene: TRBD1
CDR3 protein: ASSHGTDPYEQY

V gene: TRBV5-1
J gene: TRBJ1-4
D gene: -
CDR3 protein: ASSPSRSDEKLF

V gene: TRBV30
J gene: TRBJ2-1
D gene: TRBD2
CDR3 protein: AWATGWTSGSFENEQF

V gene: TRBV10-2
J gene: TRBJ2-1
D gene: TRBD2
CDR3 protein: ASSPLPGLGGEQF

V gene: TRBV7-2
J gene: TRBJ2-2
D gene: -
CDR3 protein: ASSLQGRAGELF

V gene: TRBV7-2
J gene: TRBJ1-5
D gene: TRBD1
CDR3 protein: ASSRQGNQPQH

V gene: TRBV6-5
J gene: TRBJ1-2
D gene: -
CDR3 protein: ASSYSGVYGYT

V gene: TRBV5-1
J gene: TRBJ2-3
D gene: -
CDR3 protein: ASSFPGLRTDTQY

V gene: TRBV7-2
J gene: TRBJ2-1
D gene: -
CDR3 protein: ASSLGIRRQF

V gene: TRBV5-1
J gene: TRBJ1-6
D gene: -
CDR3 protein: ASSLGLNSYNSPLH

V gene: TRBV11-2
J gene: TRBJ2-3
D gene: -
CDR3 protein: ASSLAGALSTDTQY

V gene: TRBV5-4
J gene: TRBJ2-5
D gene: TRBD1
CDR3 protein: ASSRQGGQETQY

V gene: TRBV7-8
J gene: TRBJ1-1
D gene: -
CDR3 protein: ASSLAGAVEAF

V gene: TRBV6-5
J gene: TRBJ2-7
D gene: -
CDR3 protein: ASGQTFSVQY

V gene: TRBV12-2
J gene: TRBJ2-4
D gene: -
CDR3 protein: ASRSTPVWGRLLAKNIQY

V gene: TRBV9
J gene: TRBJ2-1
D gene: -
CDR3 protein: ASSVEALPREQF

V gene: TRBV18
J gene: TRBJ1-1
D gene: -
CDR3 protein: ASSPGTELGAF

V gene: TRBV2
J gene: TRBJ1-5
D gene: TRBD1
CDR3 protein: ASRAGTGNNQPQH

V gene: TRBV5-1
J gene: TRBJ2-7
D gene: TRBD1
CDR3 protein: ASSRDPPGQGRSEQY

V gene: TRBV28
J gene: TRBJ2-7
D gene: -
CDR3 protein: ASSARLVYEQY

V gene: TRBV5-8
J gene: TRBJ2-3
D gene: TRBD2
CDR3 protein: ASSQRLAGSTDTQY

V gene: TRBV30
J gene: TRBJ1-5
D gene: -
CDR3 protein: AWSLNRGNQPQH